Following are 15 T cell receptor beta chains from one sample sequenced in a study of technical replicates of blood from a handful of donors. Sequencing was performed with immunoSEQ multiplex PCR; in TCRdb, only in-frame clones are kept and a portion is missing. This table holds about 72,000 clones, less than 97% found once. The sample was T cells isolated from PBMCs. The receptor source for this set is a human donor in good health.

A few counts support this clone. This chain links TRBV5-5 with TRBJ2-7, with 8 nucleotides matching TRBD1. Germline V gene lookup returns CDR1 SGHKS and CDR2 YYEKEE (reference sequence). The CDR3 is made up of 15 amino acids. The V segment lost 4 bases and the J segment 6 bases; nucleotides outside the gene matches: 12. CDR3 in amino acids: CASSPTTGGIAEQYF. In nucleotides, the CDR3 is TGTGCCAGCAGCCCAACCACAGGGGGGATAGCCGAGCAGTACTTC.

J is TRBJ2-7 and V is TRBV28; D is unclear. The V end lost 5 bases, the J end lost 3 bases, and 5 bases lay between the germline ends. Germline CDR1 reads MDHEN; CDR2 reads SYDVKM. The CDR3 sequence is 11 residues long. As DNA, the CDR3 is TGTGCCAGCAGTGCGATCTACGAGCAGTACTTC. Translation gives CASSAIYEQYF.

V gene TRBV28 combines with J gene TRBJ2-7; TRBD2 agrees at 9 bases. The CDR3 runs to 17 residues. J lost 1 base, V lost 6 bases, and 13 bases had no gene match. CDR1 is MDHEN, CDR2 SYDVKM, per germline. This CDR3 reads CASSQPAWTSASYEQYF. The CDR3 region has the DNA TGTGCCAGCAGCCAACCGGCATGGACTAGCGCTTCCTACGAGCAGTACTTC.

The chain combines TRBV27 with TRBJ1-1; D is ambiguous. CDR1 and CDR2 (germline): MNHEY, SMNVEV (reference sequence). The CDR3 contains 18 residues. Trimming cost V 1 base and J 0 bases, with 18 bases left between them. For the CDR3, the DNA is TGTGCCAGCAGTTTATGGGGTACGGGGAGGACGATGAACACTGAAGCTTTCTTT. Its translation is CASSLWGTGRTMNTEAFF.

The chain has TRBV6-1 and TRBJ2-1; a weak D match, TRBD2 (6 bases). The V gene's germline CDR1 is MNHNS and CDR2 SASEGT. With 0 bases removed from V and 15 bases from J, the gap between germline ends came to 21 bases. The CDR3 length is 15 residues. CDR3 loop: CASSEARSSDILPFF. CDR3 sequence (DNA): TGTGCCAGCAGTGAAGCTCGGTCTAGCGACATTCTACCGTTCTTC.

This chain uses TRBV28 with TRBJ2-5; TRBD1 aligns across 8 bases. The CDR3 has 16 residues. Germline V gives CDR1 MDHEN, CDR2 SYDVKM. After removal of 7 bases from V and 5 bases from J, the junction contained 15 bases not matched to a gene. This chain's CDR3 is CASTSRGATGDETQYF. CDR3 nucleotide sequence: TGTGCCAGCACCTCACGGGGAGCGACAGGGGACGAGACCCAGTACTTC. The full variable domain, in which reference TRBV28 and TRBJ2-5 provide the parts outside the CDR3, is DVKVTQSSRYLVKRTGEKVFLECVQDMDHENMFWYRQDPGLGLRLIYFSYDVKMKEKGDIPEGYSVSREKKERFSLILESASTNQTSMYLCASTSRGATGDETQYFGPGTRLLVL.

CDR3: CASSSRGYEQYF. The DNA of the CDR3 is TGTGCCAGCAGTTCCCGGGGGTACGAGCAGTACTTC. This chain links TRBV25-1 with TRBJ2-7; D is possibly TRBD2 (6 bases). Germline assignment: CDR1 MGHDK and CDR2 SYGVNS. The germline V and J ends were trimmed by 5 bases and 4 bases, with 9 bases remaining between them. CDR3 size: 12 residues.

This sequence joins TRBV6-1 and TRBJ1-4; 8 bases are a match to TRBD1. This CDR3 is 14 amino acids long. In germline, CDR1 is MNHNS, CDR2 SASEGT. With V trimmed by 7 bases and J by 8 bases, 9 bases remained unmatched. DNA of the CDR3: TGTGCCAGCATCGACCCGGGACAGGTAGAAAAACTGTTTTTT. It is translated as CASIDPGQVEKLFF.

This chain joins TRBV25-1 and TRBJ2-7; tentatively, D is TRBD2 (5 bases). The CDR3 contains 11 residues. The germline V and J ends were trimmed by 7 bases and 6 bases, with 10 bases remaining between them. CDR1 MGHDK and CDR2 SYGVNS come from the germline V gene. The CDR3 DNA follows: TGTGCCAGCACCGGAGCGGCCGAGCAGTACTTC. This gives the protein CASTGAAEQYF.

V and J are TRBV5-6 and TRBJ2-7; D perhaps matches TRBD2 (6 bases). This CDR3 has 18 residues. The V gene's germline CDR1 is SGHDT and CDR2 YYEEEE. Deletions cut 4 bases from V and 5 bases from J, with 28 bases between. The CDR3 is CASSRTHQTAPGDDEQYF. CDR3 nucleotides: TGTGCCAGCAGCCGAACCCATCAGACAGCCCCGGGGGATGACGAGCAGTACTTC.

This sequence joins TRBV4-1 and TRBJ2-1; D may be TRBD2 (6 bases). Trimming shortened V by 1 base and J by 4 bases, and 14 bases separated the two germline ends. Per germline, CDR1 MGHRA and CDR2 YSYEKL. The CDR3 length is 16 residues. CDR3: CASSQVWASEYNEQFF. In DNA form, the CDR3 reads TGCGCCAGCAGCCAAGTTTGGGCTAGCGAATACAATGAGCAGTTCTTC.

The genes are TRBV29-1 and TRBJ2-1; no clear D gene. Germline values: CDR1 SQVTM, CDR2 ANQGSEA. V gave up 5 bases and J gave up 9 bases, with 14 bases separating them. The CDR3 has 12 amino acids. In nucleotides, the CDR3 is TGCAGCGTTCGAACGCCTCCGAGTGAGCAGTTCTTC. Translating it yields CSVRTPPSEQFF.

In its sample, this clone was seen a few times. This rearrangement joins TRBV7-9 to TRBJ1-6, with D unresolved. CDR3 length: 13 amino acids. Germline loops: CDR1 SEHNR, CDR2 FQNEAQ (reference sequence). The V end lost 1 base, the J end lost 10 bases, and 8 bases lay between the germline ends. CDR3 bases: TGTGCCAGCAGCTTAGAGGGAGAATCACCCCTCCACTTT. Translating gives CASSLEGESPLHF.

The chain has TRBV4-1 and TRBJ2-2; 7 bases agree with TRBD2. Germline V gene sequence: CDR1 MGHRA, CDR2 YSYEKL. This CDR3 is 14 amino acids long. V lost 6 bases and J lost 4; bases outside the gene matches: 5. In nucleotides, the CDR3 is TGCGCCAGCAGGGCAACGGGGGGCACCGGGGAGCTGTTTTTT. Protein sequence: CASRATGGTGELFF.

The rearrangement uses TRBV11-2 and TRBJ2-1; D might be TRBD1 (7 bases). Germline CDR1 SGHAT, CDR2 FQNNGV. The V gene lost 6 bases and the J gene lost 1 base, with 16 bases spanning the gap. The CDR3 runs to 16 residues. Here the CDR3 reads CASRHYRGGSYNEQFF. DNA for the CDR3: TGTGCCAGCAGACATTACAGGGGAGGATCCTACAATGAGCAGTTCTTC.